Listed below are T cell receptor beta chains from one sample, sequenced in a study of cytomegalovirus exposure and HLA in healthy donors. Assay used: immunoSEQ multiplex PCR; TCRdb lists only in-frame clones, some missing. The sample has roughly 130,000 clones; 80% are singletons. The specimen sequenced was PBMCs. The receptors were sampled from a middle-aged woman in good health and CMV-seronegative. The CDR3 runs from the conserved cysteine through the conserved F or W. The order of the fields is V gene, D gene, clone size, J gene, CDR3 DNA, CDR3 protein. The D gene is left open where the match is weak. Some rows have no size entry. The others give once, few or many, or a class for an expanded clone.

>TRBV28|.|.|TRBJ1-1
TGTGCCAGCAGGGCCCAGGGGTCGAACACTGAAGCTTTCTTT
CASRAQGSNTEAFF
>TRBV19|.|.|TRBJ1-1
TGTGCCAGTAGTATACAAGGTCAGGGCGGCACTGAAGCTTTCTTT
CASSIQGQGGTEAFF
>TRBV7-3|TRBD2|.|TRBJ2-6
TGTGCCAGCAGCTCCCGACTAGCGGGAGTGACTGGGGCCAACGTCCTGACTTTC
CASSSRLAGVTGANVLTF
>TRBV9|TRBD2|.|TRBJ2-3
TGTGCCAGCAGCGGCGAAGGGGGGACTAGCGGAGGGGTGACAGATACGCAGTATTTT
CASSGEGGTSGGVTDTQYF
>TRBV19|TRBD1|.|TRBJ2-6
TGTGCCAGTAGTATCGGACAGGGGGTGTCCAACGTCCTGACTTTC
CASSIGQGVSNVLTF
>TRBV7-2|.|few|TRBJ2-7
TGTGCCAGCAGCTGGCTAGACGAGCAGTACTTC
CASSWLDEQYF
>TRBV6-5|.|.|TRBJ2-1
TGTGCCAGCAGTTTAGGTTTAGCGAGGAATGAGCAGTTCTTC
CASSLGLARNEQFF
>TRBV19|.|.|TRBJ2-1
TGTGCCAGTAGTATAGGGAGGGTGGGGACCCTTAGGAATGAGCAGTTCTTC
CASSIGRVGTLRNEQFF
>TRBV7-9|.|.|TRBJ2-7
TGTGCCAGCAGCTTATCTATATCCTACGAGCAGTACTTC
CASSLSISYEQYF
>TRBV27|.|.|TRBJ2-7
TGTGCCAGCAGTTTCTCTAGGCTTGGGTCCTACGAGCAGTACTTC
CASSFSRLGSYEQYF
>TRBV2|TRBD1|once|TRBJ2-2
TGTGCCAGCAGTCCGGACAGGTGGTCTCCCGGGGAGCTGTTTTTT
CASSPDRWSPGELFF
>TRBV5-1|.|.|TRBJ2-5
TGCGCCAGCAGCTTTACAGATTTCCAAGAGACCCAGTACTTC
CASSFTDFQETQYF
>TRBV6-6|TRBD2|.|TRBJ2-3
TGTGCCAGCAGCCGCCCGCTAGCGGGAGAAACAGATACGCAGTATTTC
CASSRPLAGETDTQYF
>TRBV25-1|TRBD1|.|TRBJ1-2
TGTGCCAGCAGTGACCAGACAGGGGCGGGTGGCTACACCTTC
CASSDQTGAGGYTF
>TRBV14|TRBD1|.|TRBJ2-5
TGTGCCAGCAGCCCCCGGGACAGGGATGCAGAGACCCAGTACTTC
CASSPRDRDAETQYF
>TRBV27|.|.|TRBJ1-1
TGTGCCAGCAGTTCAGGACAGACCGGGGACACTGAAGCTTTCTTT
CASSSGQTGDTEAFF
>TRBV5-1|.|.|TRBJ2-5
TGCGCCAGCAGCCCTACCTCTCAATTCCAAGAGACCCAGTACTTC
CASSPTSQFQETQYF
>TRBV27|.|once|TRBJ2-1
TGTGCCAGCAGTTTATACAGCCGAAGCTCCTACAATGAGCAGTTCTTC
CASSLYSRSSYNEQFF
>TRBV4-1|TRBD2|.|TRBJ2-2
TGCGCCAGCAAACTAGCGGATACGAACACCGGGGAGCTGTTTTTT
CASKLADTNTGELFF
>TRBV27|.|.|TRBJ2-7
TGTGCCAGCAGTTTATCGACTTTAGCCCTTGACGAGCAGTACTTC
CASSLSTLALDEQYF
>TRBV2|.|.|TRBJ2-7
TGTGCCAGCAGCCAGTCACGGACAGTCTACGAGCAGTACTTC
CASSQSRTVYEQYF
>TRBV2|TRBD1|.|TRBJ1-6
TGTGCCAGCAGTGAGGGGTCAGGGGGTTCACCCCTCCACTTT
CASSEGSGGSPLHF
>TRBV4-1|TRBD1|.|TRBJ1-3
TGCGCCAGCAGCCAAGGACAGGGGGCTGGAAACACCATATATTTT
CASSQGQGAGNTIYF
>TRBV5-4|TRBD1|.|TRBJ2-2
TGTGCCAGCAGCGCCGGGACAGGGGACACCGGGGAGCTGTTTTTT
CASSAGTGDTGELFF
>TRBV6-4|TRBD1|.|TRBJ1-2
TGTGCCAGCTCCCAGGGACAGGGGGCGCAGGGCTATGGCTACACCTTC
CASSQGQGAQGYGYTF
>TRBV29-1|.|.|TRBJ1-2
TGCAGCGTTGAAGATGGGGGCAGGACCTATGGCTACACCTTC
CSVEDGGRTYGYTF
>TRBV14|.|.|TRBJ1-2
TGTGCCAGCAGCCAAGATCTTTCCTATGGCTACACCTTC
CASSQDLSYGYTF
>TRBV11-2|.|few|TRBJ2-7
TGTGCCAGCAGTCGACAGGCCAGCTACGAGCAGTACTTC
CASSRQASYEQYF
>TRBV28|.|.|TRBJ1-6
TGTGCCAGCAGTTTGCACGGCGCGTGTGGACACAGGCCTTTCTTCTCCTATAATTCACCCCTCCACTTT
CASSLHGACGHRPFFSYNSPLHF
>TRBV12-5|.|.|TRBJ2-5
TGTGCTAGTGGTTTCGGGGAGCAAGAGACCCAGTACTTC
CASGFGEQETQYF
>TRBV6-5|.|.|TRBJ1-2
TGTGCCAGCAGTTACGGGACTGCTGGAGGCTACACCTTC
CASSYGTAGGYTF